Listed here are 27 T cell receptor beta chains from one sample, sequenced in a study of T cell repertoires in aging, cancer and after chemotherapy. TCR beta rearrangements were amplified from peripheral blood genomic DNA. Rearranged V-D-J TRB sequences were amplified with a mixed TRB-A/B primer pool. TCRdb ran MiXCR on the multiplex PCR reads and lists one entry per CDR3 protein. Counted here are nearly 11,000 distinct CDR3 sequences, 25% to 35% occurring once; the ten biggest clones make up 1.5% to 2%. Sequencing used blood. These receptors came from a human donor in good health.

Concerning this clonotype: A read error may be the cause here, since a much bigger clone is one base away. The V gene is TRBV7-2, the J gene TRBJ1-2; D gene uncertain. The germline gives CDR1 SGHTA, CDR2 FQGNSA. The CDR3 is made up of 14 amino acids. The CDR3 region is CANSPELTRLGYTF. DNA of the CDR3: TGTGCCAACAGCCCCGAGCTGACACGTTTGGGCTACACCTTC. Together with reference TRBV7-2 and TRBJ1-2, the CDR3 gives the full variable domain: GAGVSQSPSNKVTEKGKDVELRCDPISGHTALYWYRQSLGQGLEFLIYFQGNSAPDKSGLPSDRFSAERTGGSVSTLTIQRTQQEDSAVYLCANSPELTRLGYTFGSGTRLTVV.

The rearrangement links TRBV25-1 to TRBJ2-5; 7 bases match TRBD2. This CDR3 contains 15 residues. The germline CDR1 and CDR2 sequences are MGHDK and SYGVNS. The V and J ends lost 6 bases and 5 bases, in that order; junction bases with no gene match: 12. The CDR3 coding sequence is TGTGCCAGCAGGAGGGGAGGGTCGGCTGTGGAGACCCAGTACTTC. This encodes CASRRGGSAVETQYF.

This clonotype was counted a few times. The CDR3 sequence: CASSSPQRGGTDTQYF. Written as DNA, the CDR3 is TGTGCCAGCAGCTCCCCCCAGCGAGGGGGGACAGATACGCAGTATTTT. V and J are TRBV6-5 and TRBJ2-3, with D possibly being TRBD1 or TRBD2 (6 bases each). Germline V lookup: CDR1 MNHEY, CDR2 SVGAGI. V gave up 6 bases and J gave up 3 bases, with 19 bases separating them. CDR3 length equals 16 residues.

This clonotype is deemed medium-sized. The gene calls are TRBV6-5 and TRBJ2-7; 9 bases map to TRBD1. CDR3 size: 12 residues. Germline trimming cut 4 bases from V and 6 bases from J; bases unmatched to any gene: 1. Germline V gene data show CDR1 as MNHEY and CDR2 as SVGAGI. The CDR3 loop reads CASSLDRGEQYF. The CDR3 DNA is TGTGCCAGCAGTTTGGACAGGGGCGAGCAGTACTTC.

This sequence joins TRBV19 and TRBJ1-5; no definite D call. V shed 1 base and J shed 0 bases, with 7 bases lying between them. Per germline, CDR1 LNHDA and CDR2 SQIVND (reference sequence). The CDR3 length is 15 residues. The CDR3 bases are TGTGCCAGTAGTATAGTAGAAAATAGCAATCAGCCCCAGCATTTT. Amino acids: CASSIVENSNQPQHF.

This rearrangement joins TRBV19 to TRBJ2-2; TRBD1 matches at 7 bases. Germline assignment: CDR1 LNHDA and CDR2 SQIVND (reference sequence). The CDR3 is made up of 17 amino acids. V shed 7 bases and J 0 bases; nucleotides not matched to a gene: 11. In DNA form, the CDR3 reads TGTGCCAGTACGAAGGGGGCGCCTATCCCGAACACCGGGGAGCTGTTTTTT. Its translation is CASTKGAPIPNTGELFF.

V and J are TRBV18 and TRBJ1-4; TRBD1 matches at 7 bases. This CDR3 contains 15 residues. With V trimmed by 2 bases and J by 5 bases, 5 bases remained unmatched. From germline, CDR1 is KGHSH and CDR2 LQKENI. This CDR3 is CASSPEGQRNEKLFF. CDR3 nucleotide sequence: TGTGCCAGCTCACCAGAGGGACAGAGAAATGAAAAACTGTTTTTT.

In its sample, this clonotype is medium-sized. The genes are TRBV19 and TRBJ1-2; D is possibly TRBD1 (5 bases). V lost 9 bases and J lost 0, with 8 bases in between. The V gene's germline CDR1 is LNHDA and CDR2 SQIVND (reference sequence). This CDR3 region has 12 residues. The CDR3 protein is CASRVTNYGYTF. CDR3 nucleotide sequence: TGTGCCAGCAGGGTGACTAACTATGGCTACACCTTC.

The chain recombines TRBV28 with TRBJ1-5; D is ambiguous. From germline, CDR1 is MDHEN and CDR2 SYDVKM. V lost 6 bases, J lost 7 bases, and 19 bases lay in between. This CDR3 is 15 amino acids long. CDR3 region: CASSLIIITKQPQHF. DNA for the CDR3: TGTGCCAGCAGCCTAATTATAATAACGAAGCAGCCCCAGCATTTT.

This chain joins TRBV27 and TRBJ2-5; possible D gene TRBD2, 6 bases. CDR3 length: 18 residues. V was pared by 5 bases and J by 5 bases, with 27 bases between. Germline CDR1 and CDR2: MNHEY and SMNVEV (reference sequence). CDR3 sequence (DNA): TGTGCCAGCAGTCGCCGTTTCACGTCGACTAGTTGGGGGGAGACCCAGTACTTC. It encodes CASSRRFTSTSWGETQYF.

In its sample, this clonotype ranks as medium-sized. The chain links TRBV6-5 to TRBJ2-7, with 8 bases fitting TRBD2. CDR3 length: 14 residues. After removal of 6 bases from V and 0 bases from J, the junction contained 4 bases not matched to a gene. Looked up from germline, CDR1 is MNHEY and CDR2 is SVGAGI. The CDR3 here is CASSLSGISYEQYF. The CDR3 nucleotides read TGTGCCAGCAGCCTTAGCGGGATCTCCTACGAGCAGTACTTC.

By sample share, this clonotype is medium-sized. The rearrangement links TRBV29-1 to TRBJ1-1; D gene ambiguous. Germline V CDR1 and CDR2: SQVTM, ANQGSEA. The CDR3 is 11 amino acids. Trimming removed 5 bases at V and 1 base at J, with 5 bases between. CDR3 DNA sequence: TGCAGCGTTCGGAAGAACACTGAAGCTTTCTTT. Protein: CSVRKNTEAFF.

The chain combines TRBV28 with TRBJ1-2, with TRBD1 matching 9 bases. Germline V CDR1 and CDR2: MDHEN, SYDVKM. The CDR3 extends over 16 amino acids. Trimming at V came to 5 bases and at J to 0 bases, leaving 7 bases not matched to a gene. The CDR3 sequence: CASSIGQGKSNYGYTF. In nucleotides, the CDR3 is TGTGCCAGCAGTATCGGACAGGGGAAATCTAACTATGGCTACACCTTC.

The chain couples TRBV28 to TRBJ2-7; a possible D gene is TRBD1 (6 bases). V dropped 6 bases and J dropped 2 bases, with 11 bases sitting between them. The CDR3 has 13 amino acids. Germline loops: CDR1 MDHEN, CDR2 SYDVKM. The CDR3 spells CASSVQGTYEQYF. As DNA, the CDR3 is TGTGCCAGCAGCGTGCAGGGGACCTACGAGCAGTACTTC.

As regards this clonotype: Given a much more abundant clone one base away, this may be a read error. V is TRBV29-1 and J is TRBJ2-7, with D perhaps TRBD1 or TRBD2 (7 bases each). Germline V gives CDR1 SQVTM, CDR2 ANQGSEA. The CDR3 totals 17 residues. V was shortened by 7 bases and J by 2 bases, with 27 bases between the two germline ends. The CDR3 loop is CSAKGGPGGERAYEQYF. The CDR3 coding sequence is TGCAGCGCCAAGGGGGGGCCAGGGGGTGAAAGGGCCTACGAGCAGTACTTC.

V gene TRBV7-9 combines with J gene TRBJ2-6; D gene unclear. The CDR3 is 14 residues long. Trimming stripped 8 bases from V and 0 bases from J, with 8 bases between. The germline gives CDR1 SEHNR, CDR2 FQNEAQ (reference sequence). The CDR3 DNA reads TGTGCCAGCGGGCAAACCTCTGGGGCCAACGTCCTGACTTTC. Translated: CASGQTSGANVLTF.

This clonotype has more than one count but fewer than ten. This chain joins TRBV6-2 or TRBV6-3 and TRBJ2-2; 13 nucleotides agree with TRBD2. This CDR3 has 18 residues. In germline, CDR1 is MNHEY, CDR2 SVGEGT. The J segment lost 1 base and the V segment lost 6 bases, leaving 8 bases of the junction unmatched. The CDR3 nucleotides are TGTGCCAGCAGCTCCGGACTAGCGGGGGTTTGGAACACCGGGGAGCTGTTTTTT. It codes for CASSSGLAGVWNTGELFF.

The CDR3: CASSSQGYEQYF. Written as DNA, the CDR3 is TGTGCCAGCAGCTCCCAGGGCTACGAGCAGTACTTC. The chain links TRBV9 to TRBJ2-7; a possible D gene is TRBD1 (5 bases). V lost 4 bases to trimming and J lost 3 bases, with 8 bases between them. CDR1 and CDR2 from the germline V gene are SGDLS and YYNGEE. CDR3 length: 12 residues.

About this clonotype itself: One end of the junction does not line up with germline, which may come from a read error. This chain links TRBV5-4 with TRBJ2-2; 9 bases line up with TRBD1. This CDR3 has 15 amino acids. Per the germline V gene, CDR1 is SGHNT and CDR2 is YYREEE (reference sequence). CDR3: CASSWPGQGSGEMFF. The CDR3 DNA sequence: TGTGCCAGCAGCTGGCCGGGACAGGGTTCCGGGGAGATGTTTTTT. The whole variable domain, remainder taken from reference TRBV5-4 and TRBJ2-2, is ETGVTQSPTHLIKTRGQQVTLRCSSQSGHNTVSWYQQALGQGPQFIFQYYREEENGRGNFPPRFSGLQFPNYSSELNVNALELDDSALYLCASSWPGQGSGEMFFGEGSRLTVL.

This CDR3 reads CSARVGGRAGEQYF. The CDR3 bases are TGCAGTGCTAGAGTGGGGGGCAGGGCTGGCGAGCAGTACTTC. The J gene is TRBJ2-7, the V gene TRBV20-1, with D tentatively TRBD1 or TRBD2 (6 bases each). CDR3 length: 14 amino acids. Trimming pared 1 base from V and 6 bases from J, leaving 16 bases between. CDR1 DFQATT and CDR2 SNEGSKA come from the germline V gene (reference sequence).

Regarding this clonotype: Germline is not matched at one junction end, which may reflect a read error. The V and J genes are TRBV12-3 or TRBV12-4 and TRBJ2-1; the D is unclear. The CDR3 totals 14 residues. DNA for the CDR3: TGTGCCAGCAGCTTAGGCGGCTCCTACAATGAGCAGTTCTTC. The encoded protein is CASSLGGSYNEQFF.

In its sample, this clonotype ranks as medium-sized. The chain couples TRBV7-9 to TRBJ1-2; 8 bases are shared with TRBD1. With V trimmed by 1 base and J by 6 bases, 7 bases remained unmatched. The CDR3 is 15 residues long. Germline V gene data show CDR1 as SEHNR and CDR2 as FQNEAQ (reference sequence). The CDR3 DNA follows: TGTGCCAGCAGCTTAGGGGACAGGAGTTGGGATGGCTACACCTTC. The encoded protein is CASSLGDRSWDGYTF.

CDR3 coding DNA: TGTGCCAGTAGTATTACAGGGAACCAAGAGACCCAGTACTTC. Residues: CASSITGNQETQYF. The chain links TRBV19 to TRBJ2-5, with D possibly matching TRBD1 (6 bases). The CDR3 is 14 residues long. CDR1 is LNHDA, CDR2 SQIVND, per germline (reference sequence). With 3 bases removed from V and 0 bases from J, the gap between germline ends came to 8 bases.

Notes on this clonotype: With a much larger clone just one base away, this may be a read error. The rearrangement joins TRBV19 to TRBJ1-2; unclear D gene. The CDR3 is 13 residues long. The germline V gene has CDR1 LNHDA and CDR2 SQIVND (reference sequence). The V end was cut by 7 bases, the J end by 3 bases, with 12 bases between. CDR3 bases: TGTGCCAGTACTATGGCTATGGACTATGGCTACACCTTC. Translated: CASTMAMDYGYTF.

J is TRBJ1-4 and V is TRBV13; 7 bases are a match to TRBD1. Germline loops: CDR1 PRHDT, CDR2 FYEKMQ (reference sequence). With 5 bases clipped from V and 4 bases from J, the junction kept 13 bases outside the gene matches. The CDR3 covers 17 residues. DNA of the CDR3: TGTGCCAGCAGCCGGTTCTCGACGACAGGGAGTAATGAAAAACTGTTTTTT. Residues: CASSRFSTTGSNEKLFF.

The chain couples TRBV28 to TRBJ1-2; D call uncertain. The CDR3 contains 17 residues. The germline V gene has CDR1 MDHEN and CDR2 SYDVKM. Trimming left V 3 bases short and J 4 bases short, with 21 bases between. Here the CDR3 DNA reads TGTGCCAGCAGTTTGGCCGGCTCACCCGGTCTCCTCTATGGCTACACCTTC. The encoded protein is CASSLAGSPGLLYGYTF.

This clonotype was recorded a few times. This chain connects TRBV6-4 to TRBJ2-1; 10 nucleotides align to TRBD2. Unmatched junction bases numbered 2, after V lost 0 bases and J lost 6 bases. CDR3 length: 15 amino acids. Germline V CDR1 and CDR2: MRHNA, SNTAGT. CDR3 DNA sequence: TGTGCCAGCAGTGACTCGAGCGGGGGGGCCAATGAGCAGTTCTTC. This translates into CASSDSSGGANEQFF.